The next 27 T cell receptor beta chains were all read from a single sample in a study of CD8 T cells in ankylosing spondylitis. TCRdb reprocessed the 5' RACE reads with MiXCR, giving one entry per CDR3 protein. This repertoire shows about 540,000 distinct CDR3 sequences, roughly 13% found once; its top ten account for approximately 6.2%. Antigens for these TCRs are unknown. Study findings and constraints: Seemingly distinctive of ankylosing spondylitis blood was a TCR beta motif formed by eight highly homologous variants.

The sample comprised blood, either unsorted or a sorted T cell fraction (not recorded which). These receptors were obtained from a male donor with ankylosing spondylitis.

This clonotype has at least ten counts. The rearrangement joins TRBV7-9 to TRBJ1-3, with D uncertain. CDR1 is SEHNR and CDR2 is FQNEAQ in the germline V gene (reference sequence). This CDR3 is built from 16 residues. V lost 2 bases to trimming and J lost 0 bases, with 11 bases between them. This CDR3 reads CASSLWTVLSGNTIYF. CDR3 bases: TGTGCCAGCAGCTTATGGACGGTACTCTCTGGAAACACCATATATTTT.

At least ten counts were recorded for this clonotype. The chain is built from TRBV29-1 and TRBJ2-1; D remains unclear. In germline, CDR1 is SQVTM, CDR2 ANQGSEA. The V gene lost 7 bases and the J gene lost 9 bases, with 10 bases spanning the gap. The length of the CDR3 is 10 residues. CDR3 DNA sequence: TGCAGCGCCGTCAGTGGTGAGCAGTTCTTC. Translated, it gives CSAVSGEQFF.

This rearrangement joins TRBV10-3 to TRBJ2-5, with 9 bases aligning to TRBD1. Trimming at V came to 10 bases and at J to 5 bases, leaving 8 bases not matched to a gene. The germline V gene has CDR1 ENHRY and CDR2 SYGVKD. The CDR3 spans 13 residues. As DNA, the CDR3 is TGTGCCACCGGACGGGACAGGGTTGAGACCCAGTACTTC. It yields the protein CATGRDRVETQYF.

This chain uses TRBV6-1 with TRBJ1-2; no definite D call. The CDR3 spans 13 residues. The V gene's germline CDR1 is MNHNS and CDR2 SASEGT. Trimming stripped 7 bases from V and 11 bases from J, with 20 bases between. In nucleotides, the CDR3 is TGTGCCAGCATCCATGGAAGGGCATCGGGGTACACCTTC. Residues: CASIHGRASGYTF.

The chain has TRBV7-8 and TRBJ2-1; 8 positions match TRBD2. The CDR3 covers 13 residues. The V gene's germline CDR1 is SGHVS and CDR2 FQNEAQ. J gave up 3 bases and V 7 bases, and 2 bases lay outside the gene matches. CDR3 residues: CASTSGGYNEQFF. The CDR3 bases are TGTGCCAGCACAAGCGGGGGCTACAATGAGCAGTTCTTC. The full variable domain, with the rest looked up from reference TRBV7-8 and TRBJ2-1, is GAGVSQSPRYKVAKRGQDVALRCDPISGHVSLFWYQQALGQGPEFLTYFQNEAQLDKSGLPSDRFFAERPEGSVSTLKIQRTQQEDSAVYLCASTSGGYNEQFFGPGTRLTVL.

In this sample, this clonotype turned up many times. This chain uses TRBV12-3 or TRBV12-4 with TRBJ2-7; 10 nucleotides match TRBD2. Losses at the gene ends were 5 bases for V and 3 bases for J; bases not matched to a gene: 7. The CDR3 length is 15 residues. In DNA, the CDR3 is TGTGCCAGCAGTCCGGGACTAGCGCACCACTACGAGCAGTACTTC. Protein product: CASSPGLAHHYEQYF.

The V and J genes are TRBV4-1 and TRBJ1-2; TRBD1 matches 7 bases. V shed 4 bases and J 4 bases; nucleotides not matched to a gene: 6. In germline, CDR1 is MGHRA, CDR2 YSYEKL. There are 14 residues in the CDR3. CDR3 sequence (DNA): TGCGCCAGCAGCCCCGGGACAGCAGGCTATGGCTACACCTTC. The encoded protein is CASSPGTAGYGYTF.

The sample holds many counts of this clonotype. The chain uses TRBV11-2 and TRBJ2-2; no firm D call. Trimming took off 1 base at V and 1 base at J, with 7 bases between the two ends. Germline lookup yields CDR1 SGHAT and CDR2 FQNNGV. The CDR3 consists of 15 residues. CDR3 residues: CASSLGLGNTGELFF. DNA for the CDR3: TGTGCCAGCAGCTTAGGTCTTGGGAACACCGGGGAGCTGTTTTTT.

This clonotype was observed a handful of times. The chain couples TRBV6-1 to TRBJ2-3, with D possibly TRBD2 on 5 matching bases. CDR1 MNHNS and CDR2 SASEGT come from the germline V gene. The CDR3 is 13 amino acids. V was pared by 7 bases and J by 6 bases, with 14 bases between. CDR3: CASTPRGIDTQYF. Written as DNA, the CDR3 is TGTGCCAGCACCCCCCGAGGGATTGATACGCAGTATTTT.

Ten or more counts support this clonotype. This chain joins TRBV20-1 and TRBJ1-4; D is possibly TRBD1 (6 bases). The V end was cut by 5 bases, the J end by 4 bases, with 8 bases between. CDR3 length: 12 amino acids. Germline CDR1 DFQATT, CDR2 SNEGSKA (reference sequence). In DNA, the CDR3 is TGCAGTGCTGGGGGCAGTAATGAAAAACTGTTTTTT. As protein: CSAGGSNEKLFF.

CDR3 in DNA: TGTGCCTGGGGGGCGACCGGGACCCTCAATAGGAATGGCTACACCTTC. Translated, it gives CAWGATGTLNRNGYTF. The chain is built from TRBV30 and TRBJ1-2, with D perhaps TRBD1 (5 bases). V was cut by 5 bases and J by 6 bases, with 25 bases left in between. Germline CDR1 and CDR2: GTSNPN and SVGIG (reference sequence). The CDR3 is 16 amino acids.

The J gene is TRBJ1-3, the V gene TRBV20-1; 8 nucleotides agree with TRBD1. Germline V CDR1 and CDR2: DFQATT, SNEGSKA (reference sequence). V shed 6 bases, J shed 2 bases, and the junction held 3 bases outside the gene matches. This CDR3 is built from 13 residues. CDR3 nucleotides: TGCAGTGCGCGGACAGGGCCTGGAAACACCATATATTTT. It yields the protein CSARTGPGNTIYF.

The chain is built from TRBV20-1 and TRBJ2-2; 10 nucleotides agree with TRBD1. Per the germline V gene, CDR1 is DFQATT and CDR2 is SNEGSKA (reference sequence). V lost 0 bases and J lost 4; bases outside the gene matches: 8. The CDR3 sequence is 17 residues long. The CDR3 sequence is CSARDFLRTGGTGELFF. DNA of the CDR3: TGCAGTGCTAGAGACTTCCTTAGGACAGGGGGCACCGGGGAGCTGTTTTTT.

V is TRBV9 and J is TRBJ2-7; D might be TRBD1 or TRBD2, each matching 5 bases. V was trimmed by 3 bases and J by 4 bases, leaving 8 bases between them. Germline values: CDR1 SGDLS, CDR2 YYNGEE. The CDR3 has 12 residues. CDR3 residues: CASSGDGYEQYF. The DNA of the CDR3 is TGTGCCAGCAGCGGGGACGGGTACGAGCAGTACTTC.

V gene TRBV5-1 combines with J gene TRBJ2-3; unclear D gene. The germline V and J ends were trimmed by 0 bases and 6 bases, with 11 bases remaining between them. CDR1 SGHRS and CDR2 YFSETQ come from the germline V gene. CDR3 length: 14 amino acids. The CDR3 spells CASSLVFSFDTQYF. CDR3 sequence (DNA): TGCGCCAGCAGCTTGGTATTTAGCTTTGATACGCAGTATTTT.

This clonotype has at least ten counts. The chain is built from TRBV4-1 and TRBJ2-1; D call uncertain. The CDR3 loop spans 15 amino acids. The ends were cut back, 7 bases at V and 0 bases at J, with 13 bases in the middle. Germline CDR1 reads MGHRA; CDR2 reads YSYEKL. This CDR3 is CASTLSPSSYNEQFF. The CDR3 nucleotides read TGCGCCAGCACCTTAAGTCCTTCCTCCTACAATGAGCAGTTCTTC.

A few counts support this clonotype. This sequence joins TRBV14 and TRBJ2-2, with D possibly being TRBD2 (5 bases). Germline V gene data show CDR1 as SGHDN and CDR2 as FVKESK. Deletions cut 7 bases from V and 6 bases from J, with 9 bases between. The CDR3 consists of 12 residues. The chain's CDR3 is CASNPGSGELFF. In DNA form, the CDR3 reads TGTGCCAGCAACCCGGGGTCCGGGGAGCTGTTTTTT.

This clonotype was counted a few times. V gene TRBV11-2 combines with J gene TRBJ1-1; 7 nucleotides align to TRBD1. The ends lost 3 bases at V and 12 bases at J; junction bases unmatched: 10. The CDR3 runs to 13 residues. Germline CDR1 and CDR2: SGHAT and FQNNGV. The DNA of the CDR3 is TGTGCCAGCAGCTTCAACCGGGACAGTGTGACTTTCTTT. Translating it yields CASSFNRDSVTFF.

This clonotype has more than one count but fewer than ten. The chain joins TRBV3-1 to TRBJ2-7; either TRBD1 or TRBD2 may supply D (5 bases each). V was pared by 2 bases and J by 6 bases, with 17 bases between. CDR1 is LGHDT, CDR2 YNNKEL, per germline (reference sequence). CDR3 size: 15 residues. CDR3 DNA: TGTGCCAGCAGCCAAAGCCTAGGGGTTCGGGGCGAGCAGTACTTC. It is translated as CASSQSLGVRGEQYF.

This chain joins TRBV20-1 and TRBJ1-1; the D gene is possibly TRBD1 (5 bases). The CDR3 runs to 12 residues. Germline CDR1 and CDR2: DFQATT and SNEGSKA (reference sequence). V was trimmed by 0 bases and J by 10 bases, leaving 12 bases between them. Written as DNA, the CDR3 is TGCAGTGCTAGAGAAGGGACCGGGATAGCTTTCTTT. Translating gives CSAREGTGIAFF.

The genes are TRBV20-1 and TRBJ2-3; D is unclear. CDR1 is DFQATT, CDR2 SNEGSKA, per germline (reference sequence). This CDR3 comprises 12 residues. CDR3 in DNA: TGCAGCGCATCTCCGGACACAGATACGCAGTATTTT. The encoded protein is CSASPDTDTQYF.

The chain joins TRBV7-2 to TRBJ2-1; 10 nucleotides line up with TRBD2. The CDR3 spans 17 residues. Germline CDR1 and CDR2: SGHTA and FQGNSA. J lost 2 bases, V lost 5 bases, and 9 bases had no gene match. The CDR3 DNA is TGTGCCAGCAGCCCTTGGCGGACTAGCGGAGCCTACAATGAGCAGTTCTTC. Translation: CASSPWRTSGAYNEQFF.

The chain carries TRBV19 and TRBJ2-7, with TRBD1 matching over 7 bases. CDR3 length equals 15 residues. CDR1 is LNHDA and CDR2 is SQIVND in the germline V gene (reference sequence). The V gene end was trimmed by 5 bases and the J gene end by 3 bases; junction bases not matched to a gene: 10. CDR3 sequence reads: CASSPDRETLYEQYF. CDR3 coding DNA: TGTGCCAGTAGTCCCGACAGGGAAACCCTCTACGAGCAGTACTTC.

The chain is built from TRBV18 and TRBJ2-1, with 7 bases identical to TRBD2. Trimming removed 2 bases from V and 9 bases from J; junction bases left unmatched: 10. Germline loops: CDR1 KGHSH, CDR2 LQKENI. The CDR3 sequence is 15 residues long. CDR3 in amino acids: CASSPTPGLSGEQFF. DNA for the CDR3: TGTGCCAGCTCACCAACGCCGGGACTATCGGGTGAGCAGTTCTTC.

This chain uses TRBV4-1 with TRBJ2-1; either TRBD1 or TRBD2 may fit D (5 bases each). There are 12 residues in the CDR3. Trimming cost V 3 bases and J 7 bases, with 7 bases left between them. Germline CDR1 MGHRA, CDR2 YSYEKL. CDR3 residues: CASSHGANEQFF. CDR3 sequence (DNA): TGCGCCAGCAGCCACGGGGCGAATGAGCAGTTCTTC.

Many counts were recorded for this clonotype. The rearrangement links TRBV12-3 or TRBV12-4 to TRBJ1-3, with TRBD1 matching over 10 bases. The CDR3 runs to 15 residues. With V trimmed by 5 bases and J by 2 bases, 3 bases remained unmatched. CDR3 nucleotides: TGTGCCAGCAGTCCCGGGACAGGGGCTGGAAACACCATATATTTT. Its protein product is CASSPGTGAGNTIYF.

The chain employs TRBV27 and TRBJ1-5; weak D call: TRBD1 (5 bases). Trimming took off 3 bases at V and 5 bases at J, with 11 bases between the two ends. Germline CDR1 and CDR2: MNHEY and SMNVEV (reference sequence). CDR3 size: 14 residues. The CDR3 DNA reads TGTGCCAGCAGTTTCGGGAGGGGAGATCAGCCCCAGCATTTT. As protein: CASSFGRGDQPQHF.